This TCR beta chain was captured in a study of blood T cell repertoires in COVID-19. The overall study: Samples taken during acute and convalescent COVID-19 were collected in the United States, Italy and Spain. T cells, B-cell-depleted T cells, or PBMCs provided the cDNA or gDNA that served as material.

Per the authors' pipeline: Reference gene primer amplification yielded estimated nucleated cell counts. Some clones are missing from TCRdb's copy, which holds only in-frame ones; the method was immunoSEQ multiplex PCR. That table is the source of V, J and clone size, and D and trimming were worked out from the DNA. The data contain over 110,000 clones, 88% of them singletons. The germline V gene has CDR1 SEHNR and CDR2 FQNEAQ (reference sequence). V trimming: 5 bases; J trimming: 4 bases; junction bases outside the gene matches: 10. The CDR3 has 16 residues. This clone was counted a single time. The chain employs TRBV7-9 and TRBJ1-1, with 10 positions matching TRBD1. Sequencing was performed on peripheral blood. The clonotype was recovered from a woman aged 45-60 years with acute or convalescent COVID-19. DNA for the CDR3: TGTGCCAGCAGCCGTCCGGGACAGGGGTTTTCCACTGAAGCTTTCTTT. Encoded protein: CASSRPGQGFSTEAFF.